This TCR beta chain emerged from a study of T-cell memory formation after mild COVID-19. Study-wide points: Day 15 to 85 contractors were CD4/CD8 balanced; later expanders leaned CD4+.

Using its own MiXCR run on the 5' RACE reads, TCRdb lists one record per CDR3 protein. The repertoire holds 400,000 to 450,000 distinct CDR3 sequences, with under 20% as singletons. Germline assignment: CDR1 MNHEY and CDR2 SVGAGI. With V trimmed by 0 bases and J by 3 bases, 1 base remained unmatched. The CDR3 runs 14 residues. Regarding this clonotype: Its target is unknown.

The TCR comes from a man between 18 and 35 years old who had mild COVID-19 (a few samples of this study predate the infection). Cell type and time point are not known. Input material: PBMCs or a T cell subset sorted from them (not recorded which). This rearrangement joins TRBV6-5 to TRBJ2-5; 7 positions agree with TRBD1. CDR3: CASSYSTGKETQYF. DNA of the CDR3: TGTGCCAGCAGTTACTCGACAGGGAAAGAGACCCAGTACTTC.